The present T cell receptor beta chain was sequenced within a study of blood T cell repertoires in COVID-19. Sequencing used immunoSEQ multiplex PCR; TCRdb keeps in-frame clones, though not all of them. The sample lists 200,000 to 250,000 clones, 83% occurring once. Germline values: CDR1 MNHEY, CDR2 SVGAGI. CDR3 length equals 15 residues. After removal of 4 bases from V and 5 bases from J, the junction contained 9 bases not matched to a gene. The sequence was collected from a human donor in a cohort sampled during active COVID-19. Sequencing was performed on peripheral blood. The chain has TRBV6-5 and TRBJ2-5; 8 bases line up with TRBD1. This chain's CDR3 is CASSSRTGTGETQYF. The CDR3 bases are TGTGCCAGCAGTTCTAGGACAGGGACGGGGGAGACCCAGTACTTC.